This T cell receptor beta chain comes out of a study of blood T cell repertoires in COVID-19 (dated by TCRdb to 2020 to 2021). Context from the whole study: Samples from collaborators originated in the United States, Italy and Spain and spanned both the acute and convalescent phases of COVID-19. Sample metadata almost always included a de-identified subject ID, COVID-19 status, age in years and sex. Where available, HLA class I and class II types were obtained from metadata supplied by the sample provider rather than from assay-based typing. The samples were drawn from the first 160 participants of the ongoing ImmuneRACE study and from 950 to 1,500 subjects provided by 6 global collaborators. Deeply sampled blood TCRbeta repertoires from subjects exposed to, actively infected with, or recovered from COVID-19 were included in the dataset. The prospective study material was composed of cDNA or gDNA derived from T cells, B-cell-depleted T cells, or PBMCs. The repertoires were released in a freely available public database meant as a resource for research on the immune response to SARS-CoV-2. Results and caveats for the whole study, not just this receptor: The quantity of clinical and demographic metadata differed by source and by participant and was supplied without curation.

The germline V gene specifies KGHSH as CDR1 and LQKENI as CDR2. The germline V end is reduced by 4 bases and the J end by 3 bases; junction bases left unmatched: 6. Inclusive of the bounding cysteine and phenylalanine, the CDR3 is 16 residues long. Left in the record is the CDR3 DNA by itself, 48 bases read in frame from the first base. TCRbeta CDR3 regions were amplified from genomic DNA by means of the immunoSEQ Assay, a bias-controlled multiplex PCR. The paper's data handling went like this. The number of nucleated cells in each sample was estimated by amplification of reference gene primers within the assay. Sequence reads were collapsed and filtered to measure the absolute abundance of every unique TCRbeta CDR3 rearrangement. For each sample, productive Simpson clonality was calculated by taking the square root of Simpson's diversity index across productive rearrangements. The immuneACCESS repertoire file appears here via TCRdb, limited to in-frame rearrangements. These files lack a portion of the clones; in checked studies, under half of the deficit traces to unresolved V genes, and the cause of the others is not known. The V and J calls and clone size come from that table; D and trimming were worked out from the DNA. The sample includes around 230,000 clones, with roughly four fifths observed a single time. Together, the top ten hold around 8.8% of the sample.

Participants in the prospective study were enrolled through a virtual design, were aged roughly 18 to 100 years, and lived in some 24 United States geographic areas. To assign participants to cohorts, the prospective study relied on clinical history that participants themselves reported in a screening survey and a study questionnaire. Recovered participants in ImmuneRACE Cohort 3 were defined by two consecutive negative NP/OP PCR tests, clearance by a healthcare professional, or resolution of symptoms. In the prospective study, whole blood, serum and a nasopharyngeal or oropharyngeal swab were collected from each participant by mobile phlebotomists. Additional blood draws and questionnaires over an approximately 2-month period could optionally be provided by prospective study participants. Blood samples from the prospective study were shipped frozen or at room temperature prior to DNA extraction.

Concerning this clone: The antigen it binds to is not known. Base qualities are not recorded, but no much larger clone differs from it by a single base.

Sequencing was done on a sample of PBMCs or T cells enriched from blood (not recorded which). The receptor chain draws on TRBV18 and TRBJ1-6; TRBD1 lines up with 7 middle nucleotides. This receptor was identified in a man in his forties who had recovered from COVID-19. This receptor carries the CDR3 CASSRGQDLYNSPLHF. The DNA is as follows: TGTGCCAGCTCACGAGGACAGGACCTCTATAATTCACCCCTCCACTTT.